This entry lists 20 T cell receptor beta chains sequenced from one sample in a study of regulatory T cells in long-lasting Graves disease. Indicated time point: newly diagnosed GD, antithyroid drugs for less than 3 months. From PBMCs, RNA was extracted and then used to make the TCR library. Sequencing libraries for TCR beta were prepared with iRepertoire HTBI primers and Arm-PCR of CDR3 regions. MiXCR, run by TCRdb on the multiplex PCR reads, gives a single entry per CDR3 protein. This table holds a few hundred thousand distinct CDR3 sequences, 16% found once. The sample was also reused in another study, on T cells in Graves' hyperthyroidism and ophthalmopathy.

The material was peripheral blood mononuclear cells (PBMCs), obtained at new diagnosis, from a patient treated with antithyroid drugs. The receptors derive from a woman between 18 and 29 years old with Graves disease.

The CDR3 reads CSVVGAGPSYNEQFF. In nucleotides, the CDR3 is TGCAGCGTTGTGGGAGCGGGACCCTCCTACAATGAGCAGTTCTTC. The rearrangement uses TRBV29-1 and TRBJ2-1, with 7 bases matching TRBD2. CDR3 length equals 15 residues. V lost 4 bases to trimming and J lost 0 bases; unmatched junction nucleotides: 6. CDR1 is SQVTM and CDR2 is ANQGSEA in the germline V gene.

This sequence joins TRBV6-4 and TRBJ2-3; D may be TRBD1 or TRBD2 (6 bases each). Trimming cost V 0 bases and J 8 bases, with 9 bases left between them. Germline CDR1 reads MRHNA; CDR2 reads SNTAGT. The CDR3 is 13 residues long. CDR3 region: CASSDSRGVTQYF. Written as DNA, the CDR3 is TGTGCCAGCAGTGACTCGAGGGGGGTTACGCAGTATTTT.

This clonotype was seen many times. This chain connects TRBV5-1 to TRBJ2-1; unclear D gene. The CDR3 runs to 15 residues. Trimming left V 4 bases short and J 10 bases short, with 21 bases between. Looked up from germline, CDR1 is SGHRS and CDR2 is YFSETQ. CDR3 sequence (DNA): TGCGCCAGCAGCGAAGCCACGCTTTTAGGGCGGGAGCAGTTCTTC. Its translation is CASSEATLLGREQFF.

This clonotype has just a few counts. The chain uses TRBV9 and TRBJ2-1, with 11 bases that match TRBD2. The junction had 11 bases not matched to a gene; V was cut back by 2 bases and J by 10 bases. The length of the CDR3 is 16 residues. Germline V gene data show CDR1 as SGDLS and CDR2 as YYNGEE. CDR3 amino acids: CASSVTSGSRAYEQFF. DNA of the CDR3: TGTGCCAGCAGCGTTACTAGCGGGAGTAGAGCCTACGAGCAGTTCTTC.

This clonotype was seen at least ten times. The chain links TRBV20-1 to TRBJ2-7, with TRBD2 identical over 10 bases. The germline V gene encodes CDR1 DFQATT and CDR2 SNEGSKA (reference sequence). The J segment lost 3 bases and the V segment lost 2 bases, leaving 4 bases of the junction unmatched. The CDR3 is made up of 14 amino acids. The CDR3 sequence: CSARNSGRVYEQYF. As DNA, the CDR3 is TGCAGTGCTAGAAACAGCGGGAGGGTCTACGAGCAGTACTTC.

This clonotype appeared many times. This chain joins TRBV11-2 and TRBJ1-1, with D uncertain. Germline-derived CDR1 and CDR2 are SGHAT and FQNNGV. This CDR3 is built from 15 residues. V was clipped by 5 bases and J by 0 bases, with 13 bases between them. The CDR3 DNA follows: TGTGCCAGCAGCCATTTCCCGGGATTGAACACTGAAGCTTTCTTT. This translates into CASSHFPGLNTEAFF.

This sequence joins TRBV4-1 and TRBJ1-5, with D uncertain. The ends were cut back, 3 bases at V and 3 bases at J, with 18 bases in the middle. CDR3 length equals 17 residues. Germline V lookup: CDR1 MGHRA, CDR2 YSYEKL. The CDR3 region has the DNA TGCGCCAGCAGCCACGGCGGGCATGCTGGCATCAATCAGCCCCAGCATTTT. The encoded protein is CASSHGGHAGINQPQHF.

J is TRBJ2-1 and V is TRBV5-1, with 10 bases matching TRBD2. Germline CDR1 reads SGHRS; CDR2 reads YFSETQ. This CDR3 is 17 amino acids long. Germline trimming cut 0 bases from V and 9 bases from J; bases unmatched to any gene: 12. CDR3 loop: CASSLASQREGLFEQFF. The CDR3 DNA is TGCGCCAGCAGCTTGGCTTCCCAGCGGGAGGGGCTTTTTGAGCAGTTCTTC.

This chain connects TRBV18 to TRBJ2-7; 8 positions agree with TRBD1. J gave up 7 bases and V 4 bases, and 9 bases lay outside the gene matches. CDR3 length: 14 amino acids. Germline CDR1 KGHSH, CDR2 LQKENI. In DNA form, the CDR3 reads TGTGCCAGCTCACGGGAGACAGGGGAAAATGAGCAGTACTTC. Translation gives CASSRETGENEQYF.

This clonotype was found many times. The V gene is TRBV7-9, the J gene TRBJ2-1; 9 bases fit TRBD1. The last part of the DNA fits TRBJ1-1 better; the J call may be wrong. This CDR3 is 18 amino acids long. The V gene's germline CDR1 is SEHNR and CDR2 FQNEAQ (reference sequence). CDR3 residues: CASSEFRLLAGGQGEAFF. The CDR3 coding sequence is TGTGCCAGCAGCGAATTTCGCCTCCTCGCGGGGGGACAGGGTGAAGCTTTCTTT.

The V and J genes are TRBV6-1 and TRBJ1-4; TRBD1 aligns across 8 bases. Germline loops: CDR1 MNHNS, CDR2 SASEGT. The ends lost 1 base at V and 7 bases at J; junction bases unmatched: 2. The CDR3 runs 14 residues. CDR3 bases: TGTGCCAGCAGTGAAGGGACAGGGAGTGAAAAACTGTTTTTT. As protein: CASSEGTGSEKLFF.

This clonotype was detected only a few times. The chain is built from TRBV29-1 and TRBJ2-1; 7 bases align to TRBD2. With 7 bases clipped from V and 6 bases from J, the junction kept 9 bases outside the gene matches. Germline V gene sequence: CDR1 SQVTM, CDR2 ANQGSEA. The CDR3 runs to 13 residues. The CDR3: CSAGLGFGNEQFF. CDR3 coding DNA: TGCAGCGCAGGACTAGGATTTGGCAATGAGCAGTTCTTC.

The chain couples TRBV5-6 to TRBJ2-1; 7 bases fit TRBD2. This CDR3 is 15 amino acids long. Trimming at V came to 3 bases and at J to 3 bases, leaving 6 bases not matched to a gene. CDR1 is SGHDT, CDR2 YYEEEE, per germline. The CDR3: CASSSIRDYYNEQFF. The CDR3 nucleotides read TGTGCCAGCAGCTCGATACGGGACTACTACAATGAGCAGTTCTTC.

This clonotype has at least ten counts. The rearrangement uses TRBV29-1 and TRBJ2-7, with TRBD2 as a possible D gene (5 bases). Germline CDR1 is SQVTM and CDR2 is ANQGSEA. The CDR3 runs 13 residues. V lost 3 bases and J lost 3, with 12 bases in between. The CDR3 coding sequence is TGCAGCGTTGACGGGGAAGGAAGCTACGAGCAGTACTTC. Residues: CSVDGEGSYEQYF.

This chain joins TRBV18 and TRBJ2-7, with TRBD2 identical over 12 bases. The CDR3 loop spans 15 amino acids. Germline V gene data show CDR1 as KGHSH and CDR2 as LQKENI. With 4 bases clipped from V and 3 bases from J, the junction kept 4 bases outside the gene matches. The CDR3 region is CASSRTSGNHYEQYF. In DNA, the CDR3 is TGTGCCAGCTCACGGACTAGCGGGAATCACTACGAGCAGTACTTC.

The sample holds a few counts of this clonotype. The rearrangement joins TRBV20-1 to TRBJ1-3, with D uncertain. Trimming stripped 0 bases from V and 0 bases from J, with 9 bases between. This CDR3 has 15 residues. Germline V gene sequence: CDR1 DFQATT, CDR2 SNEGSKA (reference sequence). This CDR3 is CSARERGSSGNTIYF. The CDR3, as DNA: TGCAGTGCTAGAGAGAGAGGGAGCTCTGGAAACACCATATATTTT.

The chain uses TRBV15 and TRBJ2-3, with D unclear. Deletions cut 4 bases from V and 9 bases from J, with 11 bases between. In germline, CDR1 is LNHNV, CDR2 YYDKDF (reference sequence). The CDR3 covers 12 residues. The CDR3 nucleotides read TGTGCCACCAGCAACGGACCTTGGACGCAGTATTTT. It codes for CATSNGPWTQYF.

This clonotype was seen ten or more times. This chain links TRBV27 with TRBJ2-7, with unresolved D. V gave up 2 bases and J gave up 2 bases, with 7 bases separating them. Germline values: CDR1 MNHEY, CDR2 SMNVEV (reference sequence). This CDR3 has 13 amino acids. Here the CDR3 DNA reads TGTGCCAGCAGTTTAAGTCCGACCTACGAGCAGTACTTC. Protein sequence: CASSLSPTYEQYF.

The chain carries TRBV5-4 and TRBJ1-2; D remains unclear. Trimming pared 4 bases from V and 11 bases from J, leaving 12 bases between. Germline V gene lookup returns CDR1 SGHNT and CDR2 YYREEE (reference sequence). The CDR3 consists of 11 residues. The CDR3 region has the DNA TGTGCCAGCAGCGCCTTCGGGAGGTACACCTTC. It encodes CASSAFGRYTF.

The CDR3 DNA sequence: TGTGCCAGCAGTTATGGACTAGCGGGGAGCGATGACGAGCAGTACTTC. Translated, it gives CASSYGLAGSDDEQYF. The rearrangement links TRBV28 to TRBJ2-7; 12 positions match TRBD2. The CDR3 sequence is 16 residues long. V lost 4 bases to trimming and J lost 5 bases; unmatched junction nucleotides: 9. CDR1 MDHEN and CDR2 SYDVKM come from the germline V gene.